These 28 T cell receptor beta chains share one sample of origin, sequenced in a study of human T cells and chemical hapten exposure (dated by TCRdb to the early 2020s). The library came from RACE. TCRdb names NextSeq 500 as the instrument used. TCRdb reanalyzed the raw reads on its own, using fastp at Q25 for trimming and MiXCR for clone calling, and kept in-frame beta chains. For every CDR3 protein sequence, its rows merge into one entry that carries the most common genes and DNA. Recorded for this sample are roughly 60,000 distinct CDR3 sequences; 9.5% to 15% of them occurred a single time. The ten most abundant clones make up 2% to 2.5% of the sample. The sample's time point label, decoded: patch test 3, about 24 weeks after DPC sensitization. This specimen's treatment or condition label, interpreted: therapeutic diphenylcyclopropenone sensitization with weekly scalp DPC. The material was whole blood, obtained in connection with sensitization to the hapten diphenylcyclopropenone (DPC). Source of these receptors: a man between 25 and 39 years old with alopecia areata. Some clones in this sample may be carry-over from other donors' samples.

This clonotype was found a few times. The chain is built from TRBV5-6 and TRBJ2-5; D remains unclear. Germline values: CDR1 SGHDT, CDR2 YYEEEE. The germline V and J ends were trimmed by 4 bases and 5 bases, with 15 bases remaining between them. The CDR3 extends over 14 amino acids. The DNA of the CDR3 is TGTGCCAGCAGCCTACGGAGTTTTCTCGAGACCCAGTACTTC. This sequence encodes CASSLRSFLETQYF.

There are a few counts of this clonotype. The chain joins TRBV4-3 to TRBJ1-3; TRBD1 matches 9 bases. Unmatched junction bases numbered 0, after V lost 0 bases and J lost 0 bases. CDR3 length equals 16 residues. Germline loops: CDR1 LGHNA, CDR2 YSLEER. The CDR3 is CASSQETGGSGNTIYF. The CDR3 DNA is TGCGCCAGCAGCCAAGAGACAGGGGGCTCTGGAAACACCATATATTTT.

There are many counts of this clonotype. The chain carries TRBV4-3 and TRBJ2-5, with TRBD2 matching 13 bases. V gave up 0 bases and J gave up 1 base; unmatched junction bases: 2. This CDR3 has 17 amino acids. The V gene's germline CDR1 is LGHNA and CDR2 YSLEER. The CDR3 is CASSQDRTSGGQETQYF. The DNA of the CDR3 is TGCGCCAGCAGCCAAGATAGGACTAGCGGGGGCCAAGAGACCCAGTACTTC.

This clonotype showed up just a few times. This rearrangement joins TRBV7-2 to TRBJ2-4; D gene uncertain. CDR3 length: 15 amino acids. The germline CDR1 and CDR2 sequences are SGHTA and FQGNSA. V lost 2 bases and J 0 bases, leaving 8 bases between the germline ends. The CDR3 sequence is CASSLYGVAKNIQYF. DNA for the CDR3: TGTGCCAGCAGCTTATATGGGGTAGCCAAAAACATTCAGTACTTC. The whole variable domain, remainder taken from reference TRBV7-2 and TRBJ2-4, is GAGVSQSPSNKVTEKGKDVELRCDPISGHTALYWYRQSLGQGLEFLIYFQGNSAPDKSGLPSDRFSAERTGGSVSTLTIQRTQQEDSAVYLCASSLYGVAKNIQYFGAGTRLSVL.

This clonotype was counted many times. The rearrangement links TRBV20-1 to TRBJ1-4, with no clear D. Germline V CDR1 and CDR2: DFQATT, SNEGSKA (reference sequence). The V end was cut by 2 bases, the J end by 5 bases, with 9 bases between. The CDR3 runs to 13 residues. CDR3 residues: CSARRARNEKLFF. DNA for the CDR3: TGCAGTGCTAGACGGGCTAGAAATGAAAAACTGTTTTTT.

In its sample, this clonotype was seen a few times. The genes are TRBV20-1 and TRBJ1-5; D uncertain. Trimming stripped 4 bases from V and 4 bases from J, with 20 bases between. This CDR3 has 16 residues. Germline CDR1 and CDR2: DFQATT and SNEGSKA (reference sequence). CDR3 DNA sequence: TGCAGTGCTACAGCATTTACGGGAGTGGGTAATCAGCCCCAGCATTTT. Its protein is CSATAFTGVGNQPQHF.

This clonotype was seen a few times. The chain carries TRBV7-2 and TRBJ1-2; no clear D. The germline V gene encodes CDR1 SGHTA and CDR2 FQGNSA. The CDR3 length is 10 residues. Trimming removed 10 bases from V and 5 bases from J, with 8 bases in between. The CDR3 sequence: CATRSYGYTF. The CDR3 DNA reads as TGTGCCACTCGGTCGTATGGCTACACCTTC.

This rearrangement joins TRBV28 to TRBJ1-5; D is perhaps TRBD1 (6 bases). CDR3 length: 15 amino acids. Trimming cost V 3 bases and J 3 bases, with 12 bases left between them. Looked up from germline, CDR1 is MDHEN and CDR2 is SYDVKM. The CDR3, as DNA: TGTGCCAGCAGTTTTACCAGGGGAAACAATCAGCCCCAGCATTTT. The encoded protein is CASSFTRGNNQPQHF.

This clonotype was detected only a few times. In nucleotides, the CDR3 is TGTGCCAGTAGTATAGATACAGGATACCAAGAGACCCAGTACTTC. Protein: CASSIDTGYQETQYF. V gene TRBV19 combines with J gene TRBJ2-5; perhaps TRBD1 as D (5 bases). The CDR3 sequence is 15 residues long. V shed 0 bases and J shed 0 bases, with 8 bases lying between them. Germline V CDR1 and CDR2: LNHDA, SQIVND (reference sequence).

This clonotype was picked up a small number of times. The CDR3 DNA reads as TGTGCCAGCAGCTCTGGACTAGGGAGGGCCAACGTCCTGACTTTC. Translated, it gives CASSSGLGRANVLTF. This chain connects TRBV7-6 to TRBJ2-6; TRBD2 aligns across 7 bases. J gave up 5 bases and V 4 bases, and 5 bases lay outside the gene matches. Germline V gives CDR1 SGHVS, CDR2 FNYEAQ. This CDR3 region has 15 residues.

This clonotype was seen at least ten times. This chain links TRBV3-1 with TRBJ2-1, with 7 bases aligning to TRBD2. J lost 5 bases, V lost 0 bases, and 7 bases had no gene match. CDR1 and CDR2 from the germline V gene are LGHDT and YNNKEL (reference sequence). The CDR3 covers 16 residues. The DNA of the CDR3 is TGTGCCAGCAGCCAAGAGACGGGGGGTCTGAACAATGAGCAGTTCTTC. As protein: CASSQETGGLNNEQFF.

The table lists this clonotype with many counts. The rearrangement joins TRBV2 to TRBJ2-2; TRBD1 is a possible D gene (5 bases). CDR3 length: 14 residues. V was pared by 6 bases and J by 1 base, with 9 bases between. Germline assignment: CDR1 SNHLY and CDR2 FYNNEI. Here the CDR3 DNA reads TGTGCCAGCAGCCCGACAGTGAACACCGGGGAGCTGTTTTTT. Its protein product is CASSPTVNTGELFF.

V usage is TRBV7-9 and J usage is TRBJ1-5; 8 bases are shared with TRBD1. The junction had 1 base not matched to a gene; V was cut back by 4 bases and J by 2 bases. CDR1 SEHNR and CDR2 FQNEAQ come from the germline V gene (reference sequence). The CDR3 is 14 residues long. The CDR3 spells CASSSTGGNQPQHF. CDR3 bases: TGTGCCAGCAGCTCGACAGGGGGCAATCAGCCCCAGCATTTT.

The chain combines TRBV29-1 with TRBJ2-5; D not certain. The CDR3 has 13 amino acids. With 5 bases removed from V and 7 bases from J, the gap between germline ends came to 17 bases. Germline CDR1 reads SQVTM; CDR2 reads ANQGSEA. This CDR3 reads CSVLPPLNGTQYF. As DNA, the CDR3 is TGCAGCGTTTTACCCCCCCTCAACGGGACCCAGTACTTC.

The rearrangement joins TRBV6-5 to TRBJ1-2; D is possibly TRBD1 (5 bases). Germline CDR1 reads MNHEY; CDR2 reads SVGAGI. V lost 6 bases to trimming and J lost 2 bases, with 10 bases between them. The CDR3 covers 13 residues. Here the CDR3 DNA reads TGTGCCAGCAGGCTTCACAGGAACTATGGCTACACCTTC. This codes for CASRLHRNYGYTF.

This clonotype was seen a handful of times. The chain carries TRBV4-2 and TRBJ2-2; no clear D. The CDR3 runs 13 residues. Trimming stripped 1 base from V and 5 bases from J, with 5 bases between. Germline V gene lookup returns CDR1 LGHNA and CDR2 YNFKEQ. CDR3: CASSQVSTGELFF. DNA of the CDR3: TGTGCCAGCAGCCAAGTTTCAACCGGGGAGCTGTTTTTT.

The sample holds a few counts of this clonotype. V usage is TRBV18 and J usage is TRBJ1-1; maybe TRBD1 (5 bases). The CDR3 is 15 amino acids. Trimming left V 2 bases short and J 3 bases short, with 13 bases between. Germline V CDR1 and CDR2: KGHSH, LQKENI. This chain's CDR3 is CASSPRDGEYTEAFF. The CDR3 bases are TGTGCCAGCTCACCAAGGGACGGGGAATACACTGAAGCTTTCTTT.

This clonotype was seen a handful of times. This chain uses TRBV6-2 or TRBV6-3 with TRBJ2-6; TRBD1 is a possible D gene (5 bases). V was pared by 6 bases and J by 0 bases, with 9 bases between. This CDR3 comprises 15 residues. Germline CDR1 is MNHEY and CDR2 is SVGEGT. CDR3: CASRQDDSGANVLTF. The CDR3 bases are TGTGCCAGCAGACAGGATGACTCTGGGGCCAACGTCCTGACTTTC.

This chain joins TRBV12-3 or TRBV12-4 and TRBJ2-2; TRBD2 might be the D (5 bases). CDR3 length: 14 residues. The V end lost 3 bases, the J end lost 0 bases, and 5 bases lay between the germline ends. In DNA, the CDR3 is TGTGCCAGCAGTTTCGGGGCGAACACCGGGGAGCTGTTTTTT. Its protein is CASSFGANTGELFF.

This clonotype has at least ten counts. The chain couples TRBV2 to TRBJ1-6; 7 bases line up with TRBD1. The CDR3 contains 15 residues. Germline V CDR1 and CDR2: SNHLY, FYNNEI. V was pared by 8 bases and J by 3 bases, with 7 bases of the junction left unmatched. This CDR3 reads CASGGQSLYNSPLHF. The CDR3 bases are TGTGCCAGCGGGGGACAGAGCCTCTATAATTCACCCCTCCACTTT.

This clonotype appeared a few times. The chain employs TRBV20-1 and TRBJ2-5; the D is unclear. The CDR3 totals 10 residues. In germline, CDR1 is DFQATT, CDR2 SNEGSKA (reference sequence). The ends were cut back, 3 bases at V and 4 bases at J, with 3 bases in the middle. The CDR3 region is CSARRETQYF. In DNA form, the CDR3 reads TGCAGTGCTAGGAGAGAGACCCAGTACTTC.

V and J are TRBV18 and TRBJ1-2, with D hard to call. V shed 2 bases and J shed 6 bases, with 13 bases lying between them. Per the germline V gene, CDR1 is KGHSH and CDR2 is LQKENI. The length of the CDR3 is 14 residues. The CDR3, as DNA: TGTGCCAGCTCACCAGAAGGGAATGGAAATGGCTACACCTTC. Its translation is CASSPEGNGNGYTF.

This clonotype was observed a few times. The genes are TRBV18 and TRBJ1-2; D gene unclear. Trimming took off 5 bases at V and 4 bases at J, with 11 bases between the two ends. Germline CDR1 is KGHSH and CDR2 is LQKENI. This CDR3 has 13 residues. CDR3 amino acids: CASSKAVGYGYTF. CDR3 in DNA: TGTGCCAGCTCAAAGGCGGTTGGCTATGGCTACACCTTC.

This clonotype was seen only a few times. The chain is built from TRBV11-3 and TRBJ1-3, with D tentatively TRBD1 (6 bases). The CDR3 totals 15 residues. V shed 4 bases and J shed 1 base, with 11 bases lying between them. Germline lookup yields CDR1 SGHNT and CDR2 YENEEA. Here the CDR3 reads CASSSAGTSGNTIYF. CDR3 coding DNA: TGTGCCAGCAGCTCCGCAGGGACATCTGGAAACACCATATATTTT.

This clonotype showed up just a few times. The chain combines TRBV21-1 with TRBJ2-7; TRBD1 reflects the table's D call only, with no check against the DNA. TRBV21-1 is a listed pseudogene. The CDR3 is 16 amino acids. The DNA of the CDR3 is TGTGCCAGCAGCAAAGCCCCGGGGGGGATTGTTTACGAGCAGTACTTC. It specifies CASSKAPGGIVYEQYF.

The gene calls are TRBV29-1 and TRBJ2-7; D gene unclear. The V gene lost 3 bases and the J gene lost 0 bases, with 3 bases spanning the gap. CDR1 SQVTM and CDR2 ANQGSEA come from the germline V gene. CDR3 length: 11 amino acids. The CDR3 DNA reads as TGCAGCGTTGAGGGCTCCTACGAGCAGTACTTC. It codes for CSVEGSYEQYF.

This clonotype was counted ten times or more. The chain couples TRBV7-9 to TRBJ1-5; 8 bases map to TRBD1. The CDR3 extends over 16 amino acids. Germline-derived CDR1 and CDR2 are SEHNR and FQNEAQ (reference sequence). J was trimmed by 7 bases and V by 0 bases; bases with no gene match: 8. Written as DNA, the CDR3 is TGTGCCAGCAGCTTAGCGAAACAGGGGGTAGGACAGCCCCAGCATTTT. This codes for CASSLAKQGVGQPQHF.

This clonotype has at least ten counts. This sequence joins TRBV20-1 and TRBJ1-1; D gene unclear. There are 14 residues in the CDR3. From germline, CDR1 is DFQATT and CDR2 SNEGSKA (reference sequence). The germline V and J ends were trimmed by 6 bases and 1 base, with 15 bases remaining between them. CDR3 DNA: TGCAGTGCCGGGCCGACCCCTGGGAACACTGAAGCTTTCTTT. Residues: CSAGPTPGNTEAFF.